This T cell receptor (beta chain) was profiled in a study of blood T cell repertoires in COVID-19. The table lists this clone with a count of one. The CDR3 has 14 residues. The junction had 4 bases not matched to a gene; V was cut back by 3 bases and J by 7 bases. Looked up from germline, CDR1 is SGDLS and CDR2 is YYNGEE. The protocol was immunoSEQ multiplex PCR, while the TCRdb copy is restricted to in-frame clones and leaves out a portion. The table has some 75,000 clones, about 93% seen once. This TCR came from a human donor in a cohort sampled during active COVID-19. The sequencing sample was made of peripheral blood. V is TRBV9 and J is TRBJ1-6, with 7 bases matching TRBD1. In DNA form, the CDR3 reads TGTGCCAGCAGCGCCAAGACAGGGAATTCACCCCTCCACTTT. Translation gives CASSAKTGNSPLHF. The variable domain in full, completed from reference TRBV9 and TRBJ1-6, reads DSGVTQTPKHLITATGQRVTLRCSPRSGDLSVYWYQQSLDQGLQFLIQYYNGEERAKGNILERFSAQQFPDLHSELNLSSLELGDSALYFCASSAKTGNSPLHFGNGTRLTVT.